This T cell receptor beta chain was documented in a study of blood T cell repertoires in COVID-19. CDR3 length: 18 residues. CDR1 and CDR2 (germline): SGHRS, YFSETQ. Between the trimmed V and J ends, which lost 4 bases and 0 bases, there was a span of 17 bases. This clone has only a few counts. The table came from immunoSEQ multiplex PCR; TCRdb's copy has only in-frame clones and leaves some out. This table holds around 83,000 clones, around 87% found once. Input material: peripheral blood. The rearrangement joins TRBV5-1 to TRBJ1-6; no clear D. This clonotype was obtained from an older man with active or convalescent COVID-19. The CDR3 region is CASSLNGPGSSYNSPLHF. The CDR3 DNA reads TGCGCCAGCAGCCTAAATGGCCCCGGGAGCTCCTATAATTCACCCCTCCACTTT. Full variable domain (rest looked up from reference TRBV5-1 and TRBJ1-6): KAGVTQTPRYLIKTRGQQVTLSCSPISGHRSVSWYQQTPGQGLQFLFEYFSETQRNKGNFPGRFSGRQFSNSRSEMNVSTLELGDSALYLCASSLNGPGSSYNSPLHFGNGTRLTVT.